This T cell receptor (beta chain) appears in the sequencing data of a study of cytomegalovirus exposure and HLA in healthy donors. General study results and limits: Evidence from a later analysis indicated that most CMV-associated TCR beta chains looked HLA-restricted. Presence/absence analysis assumed near-uniform sequencing depth across donors.

Concerning this clone: Its specificity is not known.

Both 60 Vbeta primers and 13 Jbeta primers went into the PCR. Using immunoSEQ multiplex PCR, the repertoire was profiled, and TCRdb retains in-frame clones only, with some absent. The sample yields 100,000 or so clones, about 75% seen once. Source material: PBMCs. The sequence derives from a man aged 25-45 years in good health and CMV-seropositive.

In DNA, the CDR3 is TGTGCCAGCAGCGTAGGTAACCGGGCGGGCGGGGAGCTGTTTTTT. Translating it yields CASSVGNRAGGELFF. The chain joins TRBV9 to TRBJ2-2; possible D gene TRBD2, 5 bases. Germline assignment: CDR1 SGDLS and CDR2 YYNGEE. V was shortened by 0 bases and J by 7 bases, with 13 bases between the two germline ends. The CDR3 length is 15 residues.